A single sample is the source of the 12 T cell receptor beta chains below, sequenced in a study of metastatic and nonmetastatic thyroid tumors. Each patient came to thyroid surgery without any prior treatment (of any kind). TCRdb ran MiXCR on the PCR reads. The table records roughly 46,000 clones, 24% of them present only once. Sequencing was done on a sample of blood. Every receptor here comes from a male donor with papillary thyroid cancer or a benign thyroid nodule (not recorded which). Some clones in this sample may be carry-over from other donors' samples.

The sample holds one count of this clone. The J gene is TRBJ1-2, the V gene TRBV18, with 9 bases that match TRBD1. CDR3 length: 15 residues. The V and J ends lost 3 bases and 5 bases, in that order; junction bases with no gene match: 7. CDR1 is KGHSH and CDR2 is LQKENI in the germline V gene. The CDR3 spells CASSPSGTGSYGYTF. The CDR3 bases are TGTGCCAGCTCACCCTCCGGGACAGGGAGTTATGGCTACACCTTC.

This CDR3 reads CASSPRSVPGSYEQYF. The CDR3 nucleotides read TGCGCCAGCAGCCCCCGGTCAGTACCTGGATCCTACGAGCAGTACTTC. The V call is TRBV5-1, the J call TRBJ2-7; D is ambiguous. Germline-derived CDR1 and CDR2 are SGHRS and YFSETQ. V was shortened by 4 bases and J by 1 base, with 18 bases between the two germline ends. The length of the CDR3 is 16 residues.

This clone was detected many times. The chain employs TRBV19 and TRBJ2-5; 7 bases map to TRBD1. The V segment lost 4 bases and the J segment 7 bases; nucleotides outside the gene matches: 3. The germline V gene has CDR1 LNHDA and CDR2 SQIVND (reference sequence). CDR3 length: 12 amino acids. The CDR3 sequence: CASSNRGGTQYF. For the CDR3, the DNA is TGTGCCAGTAGTAACAGGGGTGGGACCCAGTACTTC. Using reference TRBV19 and TRBJ2-5 for the parts outside the CDR3, the full variable domain is DGGITQSPKYLFRKEGQNVTLSCEQNLNHDAMYWYRQDPGQGLRLIYYSQIVNDFQKGDIAEGYSVSREKKESFPLTVTSAQKNPTAFYLCASSNRGGTQYFGPGTRLLVL.

This clone was seen repeatedly, ten times or more. V and J are TRBV11-1 and TRBJ2-2; 8 bases align to TRBD2. Germline CDR1 is SGHAT and CDR2 is FQDESV (reference sequence). This CDR3 is built from 17 residues. The V and J ends lost 5 bases and 7 bases, in that order; junction bases with no gene match: 15. The CDR3 region has the DNA TGTGCCAGCAGCCCTTTCCGGGAGGGAGCGGTCGGCGGGGAGCTGTTTTTT. Translation gives CASSPFREGAVGGELFF.

The table lists this clone with many counts. This chain joins TRBV5-4 and TRBJ1-2, with D hard to call. CDR1 is SGHNT and CDR2 is YYREEE in the germline V gene (reference sequence). The V end lost 4 bases, the J end lost 1 base, and 17 bases lay between the germline ends. The CDR3 is 16 amino acids. CDR3 nucleotides: TGTGCCAGCAGCCTGTTCCTTAAGGAGGGTAACTATGGCTACACCTTC. Translation: CASSLFLKEGNYGYTF.

This clone has at least ten counts. The V gene is TRBV5-1, the J gene TRBJ2-1, with D unresolved. V shed 1 base and J shed 6 bases, with 5 bases lying between them. The germline CDR1 and CDR2 sequences are SGHRS and YFSETQ. The CDR3 length is 12 residues. The CDR3 protein is CASSLNLNEQFF. As DNA, the CDR3 is TGCGCCAGCAGCTTGAACCTCAATGAGCAGTTCTTC. The whole variable domain, filled in from reference TRBV5-1 and TRBJ2-1, reads KAGVTQTPRYLIKTRGQQVTLSCSPISGHRSVSWYQQTPGQGLQFLFEYFSETQRNKGNFPGRFSGRQFSNSRSEMNVSTLELGDSALYLCASSLNLNEQFFGPGTRLTVL.

This clone showed up many times. The rearrangement links TRBV11-2 to TRBJ2-7; D is uncertain. The V and J ends lost 0 bases and 5 bases respectively, with 8 bases between them. From germline, CDR1 is SGHAT and CDR2 FQNNGV. This CDR3 comprises 13 residues. Here the CDR3 DNA reads TGTGCCAGCAGCTTAGAGAGAAGGGACGAGCAGTACTTC. It is translated as CASSLERRDEQYF.

This sequence joins TRBV5-1 and TRBJ2-7; D is uncertain. V dropped 3 bases and J dropped 5 bases, with 15 bases sitting between them. This CDR3 is built from 14 residues. Germline assignment: CDR1 SGHRS and CDR2 YFSETQ. CDR3 loop: CASSWSRQSHEQYF. The CDR3 nucleotides are TGCGCCAGCAGCTGGAGTAGGCAGAGCCACGAGCAGTACTTC.

This clone has a handful of counts. V and J are TRBV6-6 and TRBJ1-1; D might be TRBD1 (5 bases). The CDR3 spans 13 residues. Germline V gene sequence: CDR1 MNHNY, CDR2 SVGAGI (reference sequence). Trimming removed 2 bases from V and 7 bases from J, with 11 bases in between. The CDR3 region has the DNA TGTGCCAGCAGTTACCCCGACAGCTTTGAAGCTTTCTTT. Translation gives CASSYPDSFEAFF.

V and J are TRBV11-2 and TRBJ2-5; D may be TRBD2 (6 bases). V was trimmed by 3 bases and J by 0 bases, leaving 8 bases between them. CDR1 is SGHAT and CDR2 is FQNNGV in the germline V gene. This CDR3 comprises 14 residues. CDR3 in amino acids: CASSFGGNQETQYF. The CDR3 coding sequence is TGTGCCAGCAGCTTTGGGGGGAACCAAGAGACCCAGTACTTC.

In this sample, this clone turned up many times. The chain carries TRBV2 and TRBJ2-3; maybe TRBD1 (8 bases). CDR3 length: 14 amino acids. The germline CDR1 and CDR2 sequences are SNHLY and FYNNEI. The germline V and J ends were trimmed by 5 bases and 5 bases, with 14 bases remaining between them. This CDR3 is CASSFTGGEDTQYF. The CDR3 nucleotides read TGTGCCAGCAGTTTTACAGGGGGGGAAGATACGCAGTATTTT.

This clone was seen many times. In the same sample, other DNA sequences code for this CDR3. This chain joins TRBV25-1 and TRBJ1-4; TRBD1 matches at 9 bases. CDR3 length: 13 residues. The ends lost 8 bases at V and 3 bases at J; junction bases unmatched: 1. Germline CDR1 MGHDK, CDR2 SYGVNS. In DNA form, the CDR3 reads TGTGCCAGCCGACAGGGGGCTAATGAAAAACTGTTTTTT. This gives the protein CASRQGANEKLFF.